Each of the 8 T cell receptor beta chains below was sequenced from the same sample in a study of CD8 T cells in ankylosing spondylitis. Whole-study results and caveats: Several highly homologous variants made up a TCR beta motif that seemed to typify ankylosing spondylitis blood.

From the 5' RACE reads, TCRdb called clonotypes with MiXCR, one entry per CDR3 protein. Of about 220,000 distinct CDR3 sequences in the sample, about a sixth were seen once. These receptors' targets are unknown. Sequencing input: blood, either unsorted or a sorted T cell fraction (not recorded which). The receptor source for this set is a male donor with ankylosing spondylitis.

This chain connects TRBV4-3 to TRBJ2-7; 9 nucleotides match TRBD2. CDR1 is LGHNA, CDR2 YSLEER, per germline. The CDR3 is 15 amino acids. Losses at the gene ends were 1 base for V and 4 bases for J; bases not matched to a gene: 5. The CDR3 bases are TGCGCCAGCAGCCAAGCCCGGGCGGGAGGGTACGAGCAGTACTTC. As protein: CASSQARAGGYEQYF.

This sequence joins TRBV2 and TRBJ1-1, with D uncertain. V lost 7 bases and J lost 1, with 10 bases in between. Germline V CDR1 and CDR2: SNHLY, FYNNEI. CDR3 length: 13 residues. The chain's CDR3 is CASKNDENTEAFF. The CDR3 DNA is TGTGCCAGCAAAAATGACGAGAACACTGAAGCTTTCTTT.

The V and J genes are TRBV5-1 and TRBJ2-7; D not certain. This CDR3 has 14 residues. Trimming shortened V by 1 base and J by 6 bases, and 14 bases separated the two germline ends. The germline gives CDR1 SGHRS, CDR2 YFSETQ. This CDR3 is CASSLSRSFSEQYF. The CDR3 bases are TGCGCCAGCAGCTTGAGCAGGTCCTTCTCCGAGCAGTACTTC.

This chain joins TRBV6-5 and TRBJ1-1; perhaps TRBD1 as D (5 bases). The CDR3 extends over 15 amino acids. Trimming pared 1 base from V and 0 bases from J, leaving 9 bases between. The germline gives CDR1 MNHEY, CDR2 SVGAGI. CDR3: CASSYYGGLNTEAFF. The CDR3 region has the DNA TGTGCCAGCAGTTACTATGGGGGGTTGAACACTGAAGCTTTCTTT.

The gene calls are TRBV12-3 or TRBV12-4 and TRBJ2-2; no clear D. V lost 2 bases to trimming and J lost 6 bases, with 22 bases between them. CDR3 size: 18 residues. CDR3 sequence reads: CASSLPPMAKPGSGELFF. CDR3 bases: TGTGCCAGCAGTTTACCCCCGATGGCCAAACCTGGTTCCGGGGAGCTGTTTTTT.

This chain links TRBV4-2 with TRBJ2-1, with D maybe TRBD2 (6 bases). V was cut by 3 bases and J by 6 bases, with 15 bases left in between. The CDR3 sequence is 15 residues long. CDR1 is LGHNA and CDR2 is YNFKEQ in the germline V gene. The CDR3 is CASSQRAGGANEQFF. CDR3 sequence (DNA): TGTGCCAGCAGCCAGCGGGCTGGAGGGGCCAATGAGCAGTTCTTC.

The J gene is TRBJ2-2, the V gene TRBV5-6; 8 bases map to TRBD1. The CDR3 has 15 amino acids. CDR1 and CDR2 (germline): SGHDT, YYEEEE. The V gene end was trimmed by 2 bases and the J gene end by 7 bases; junction bases not matched to a gene: 7. This CDR3 reads CASSLPGGDGGELFF. In DNA, the CDR3 is TGTGCCAGCAGCTTACCAGGGGGCGATGGCGGGGAGCTGTTTTTT.

This clonotype occurred a few times. CDR3 in amino acids: CASSDPGLETGELFF. DNA for the CDR3: TGTGCCAGCAGTGACCCGGGACTCGAGACCGGGGAGCTGTTTTTT. V is TRBV9 and J is TRBJ2-2; weak D call: TRBD2 (6 bases). The germline V and J ends were trimmed by 5 bases and 5 bases, with 16 bases remaining between them. Germline-derived CDR1 and CDR2 are SGDLS and YYNGEE. The CDR3 has 15 amino acids.